The 31 T cell receptor beta chains below come from one sample, sequenced in a study of blood T cell repertoires in COVID-19. Method: immunoSEQ multiplex PCR; TCRdb's copy keeps in-frame clones and lacks some. Of approximately 440,000 clones in the sample, roughly 87% were seen once. Sequenced input: PBMCs or T cells enriched from blood (not recorded which). The receptors were gathered from a man between 18 and 35 years old who had recovered from COVID-19.

Written as DNA, the CDR3 is TGTGCCAGCAGCAATACAGAAGGCTACACCTTC. This gives the protein CASSNTEGYTF. The chain recombines TRBV21-1 with TRBJ1-2; the D call TRBD1 from the table was never checked on the DNA. TRBV21-1 is a pseudogene. The CDR3 contains 11 residues.

V usage is TRBV29-1 and J usage is TRBJ2-3, with D possibly TRBD2 on 6 matching bases. The germline V gene has CDR1 SQVTM and CDR2 ANQGSEA. Between the trimmed V and J ends, which lost 3 bases and 0 bases, there was a span of 13 bases. CDR3 length: 15 residues. In nucleotides, the CDR3 is TGCAGCGTTGAGTTAGCGGCCCCTAGCACAGATACGCAGTATTTT. Residues: CSVELAAPSTDTQYF.

The rearrangement uses TRBV18 and TRBJ1-3; tentative D call: TRBD1 (5 bases). Germline assignment: CDR1 KGHSH and CDR2 LQKENI. The CDR3 extends over 14 amino acids. The V and J ends lost 5 bases and 6 bases respectively, with 14 bases between them. In nucleotides, the CDR3 is TGTGCCAGCTCAGACTTACAGGTCGTAAACACCATATATTTT. It encodes CASSDLQVVNTIYF.

This sequence joins TRBV6-9 and TRBJ2-5, with a possible D match to TRBD2 (6 bases). Germline values: CDR1 MNHGY, CDR2 SVAAGI. V dropped 6 bases and J dropped 7 bases, with 15 bases sitting between them. The CDR3 consists of 13 residues. CDR3 bases: TGTGCCAGCAGGTGGGGACTGACCGGGACCCAGTACTTC. This encodes CASRWGLTGTQYF.

The V call is TRBV7-2, the J call TRBJ1-5; D not resolved. CDR1 is SGHTA and CDR2 is FQGNSA in the germline V gene. The V and J ends lost 4 bases and 2 bases respectively, with 6 bases between them. The CDR3 is 13 amino acids. The CDR3 protein is CASSYYGNQPQHF. The CDR3, as DNA: TGTGCCAGCAGCTATTATGGCAATCAGCCCCAGCATTTT.

This chain links TRBV7-3 with TRBJ1-5, with D perhaps matching TRBD1 (5 bases). The CDR3 is 16 amino acids. Germline V gene sequence: CDR1 SGHTA, CDR2 FQGTGA. V dropped 1 base and J dropped 3 bases, with 13 bases sitting between them. The CDR3 DNA follows: TGTGCCAGCAGCTTAAACGGCAGGGCTATCAATCAGCCCCAGCATTTT. As protein: CASSLNGRAINQPQHF.

The chain carries TRBV11-2 and TRBJ2-7, with D possibly TRBD1 on 5 matching bases. Germline loops: CDR1 SGHAT, CDR2 FQNNGV. The CDR3 loop spans 14 amino acids. The ends were cut back, 8 bases at V and 0 bases at J, with 14 bases in the middle. CDR3 residues: CASGTEDNSYEQYF. The CDR3 nucleotides read TGTGCCAGCGGTACAGAGGACAACTCCTACGAGCAGTACTTC. The full variable domain, with the rest looked up from reference TRBV11-2 and TRBJ2-7, is EAGVAQSPRYKIIEKRQSVAFWCNPISGHATLYWYQQILGQGPKLLIQFQNNGVVDDSQLPKDRFSAERLKGVDSTLKIQPAKLEDSAVYLCASGTEDNSYEQYFGPGTRLTVT.

The rearrangement joins TRBV18 to TRBJ2-2; TRBD2 agrees at 11 bases. Germline CDR1 and CDR2: KGHSH and LQKENI. The CDR3 sequence is 17 residues long. J lost 1 base, V lost 7 bases, and 8 bases had no gene match. The CDR3 coding sequence is TGTGCCAGCTGTGAGACTAGCGGGAACTGGAACACCGGGGAGCTGTTTTTT. It encodes CASCETSGNWNTGELFF.

The chain couples TRBV10-3 to TRBJ2-3, with TRBD2 matching over 8 bases. V lost 3 bases, J lost 0 bases, and 2 bases stayed unmatched. This CDR3 has 15 amino acids. The germline V gene has CDR1 ENHRY and CDR2 SYGVKD. The CDR3 reads CAISETSGSTDTQYF. CDR3 DNA: TGTGCCATCAGTGAAACTAGCGGAAGCACAGATACGCAGTATTTT.

This clone has a handful of counts. This chain connects TRBV2 to TRBJ2-2; TRBD1 might be the D (5 bases). The CDR3 loop spans 15 amino acids. Trimming removed 2 bases at V and 9 bases at J, with 16 bases between. Germline-derived CDR1 and CDR2 are SNHLY and FYNNEI. The CDR3 loop reads CASSEPQAGARELFF. Written as DNA, the CDR3 is TGTGCCAGCAGTGAACCACAGGCCGGAGCGAGGGAGCTGTTTTTT.

The chain uses TRBV18 and TRBJ1-2, with a tentative D call TRBD1 (6 bases). CDR1 and CDR2 from the germline V gene are KGHSH and LQKENI. Trimming removed 1 base from V and 7 bases from J, with 16 bases in between. There are 15 residues in the CDR3. The CDR3 DNA follows: TGTGCCAGCTCACCACGATCAGGGGAAGTGGGTGGCTACACCTTC. Protein sequence: CASSPRSGEVGGYTF.

J is TRBJ2-7 and V is TRBV28; D may be TRBD2 (5 bases). Germline loops: CDR1 MDHEN, CDR2 SYDVKM. CDR3 size: 12 residues. Trimming took off 5 bases at V and 6 bases at J, with 11 bases between the two ends. The CDR3 here is CASSLGRGEQYF. DNA of the CDR3: TGTGCCAGCAGTCTCGGCCGGGGCGAGCAGTACTTC.

The CDR3 spells CASREIRYSNQPQHF. Here the CDR3 DNA reads TGTGCCAGCAGGGAAATCCGGTACAGCAATCAGCCCCAGCATTTT. The V call is TRBV2, the J call TRBJ1-5; D ambiguous. Germline V CDR1 and CDR2: SNHLY, FYNNEI. V was pared by 6 bases and J by 1 base, with 13 bases between. This CDR3 is built from 15 residues. Full variable domain (remainder filled in from reference TRBV2 and TRBJ1-5): EPEVTQTPSHQVTQMGQEVILRCVPISNHLYFYWYRQILGQKVEFLVSFYNNEISEKSEIFDDQFSVERPDGSNFTLKIRSTKLEDSAMYFCASREIRYSNQPQHFGDGTRLSIL.

This chain links TRBV6-5 with TRBJ1-2; a weak D match, TRBD1 (5 bases). Germline lookup yields CDR1 MNHEY and CDR2 SVGAGI. CDR3 length equals 13 residues. Trimming took 5 bases from V and 1 from J, leaving 8 bases between them. The CDR3 loop reads CASSRTFNYGYTF. The DNA of the CDR3 is TGTGCCAGCAGTAGGACATTTAACTATGGCTACACCTTC.

The chain combines TRBV5-4 with TRBJ1-1; D not certain. Germline-derived CDR1 and CDR2 are SGHNT and YYREEE (reference sequence). CDR3 length: 15 residues. The V end was cut by 0 bases, the J end by 8 bases, with 17 bases between. The CDR3 DNA is TGTGCCAGCAGCTTGGTTGATGCCGAGCCGAGGGAAGCTTTCTTT. Amino acid sequence: CASSLVDAEPREAFF.

Here the CDR3 reads CATRGSGHSYNEQFF. CDR3 DNA sequence: TGTGCCACCAGGGGTAGCGGACACTCCTACAATGAGCAGTTCTTC. The chain is built from TRBV24-1 and TRBJ2-1, with D perhaps matching TRBD2 (6 bases). V shed 7 bases and J shed 0 bases, with 12 bases lying between them. From germline, CDR1 is KGHDR and CDR2 SFDVKD. CDR3 length: 15 residues.

The chain combines TRBV7-3 with TRBJ2-2; TRBD2 matches 7 bases. CDR1 and CDR2 (germline): SGHTA, FQGTGA. Germline trimming cut 5 bases from V and 2 bases from J; bases unmatched to any gene: 5. The CDR3 contains 15 residues. CDR3 coding DNA: TGTGCCAGCAGCCGGACGGGGGGTAACACCGGGGAGCTGTTTTTT. Amino acid sequence: CASSRTGGNTGELFF.

The chain employs TRBV11-3 and TRBJ2-3; D call uncertain. The CDR3 is 15 residues long. The V gene lost 1 base and the J gene lost 0 bases, with 8 bases spanning the gap. CDR1 is SGHNT, CDR2 YENEEA, per germline. The CDR3 DNA is TGTGCCAGCAGCTTAGGTAGTTTAAGCACAGATACGCAGTATTTT. Its protein product is CASSLGSLSTDTQYF.

The CDR3 region is CASSSSRDRNYGYTF. CDR3 DNA sequence: TGTGCCAGCTCATCAAGCCGAGACAGGAACTATGGCTACACCTTC. The chain combines TRBV18 with TRBJ1-2; D might be TRBD1 (6 bases). Germline CDR1 KGHSH, CDR2 LQKENI. The V and J ends lost 5 bases and 2 bases respectively, with 15 bases between them. The CDR3 runs 15 residues.

This rearrangement joins TRBV11-2 to TRBJ2-3; 10 bases line up with TRBD2. This CDR3 spans 16 amino acids. V lost 0 bases, J lost 5 bases, and 5 bases stayed unmatched. Germline CDR1 SGHAT, CDR2 FQNNGV. The CDR3 DNA is TGTGCCAGCAGCTTAGACCAGCGGGGGGGCCGAGATACGCAGTATTTT. This codes for CASSLDQRGGRDTQYF.

The V call is TRBV5-4, the J call TRBJ1-2; 7 nucleotides align to TRBD1. V lost 0 bases and J lost 7; bases outside the gene matches: 12. From germline, CDR1 is SGHNT and CDR2 YYREEE (reference sequence). The CDR3 runs 16 residues. CDR3 nucleotides: TGTGCCAGCAGCTTGGCGAGACAGGGCAGTCGCGGTGGCTACACCTTC. Translation: CASSLARQGSRGGYTF.

The chain carries TRBV7-2 and TRBJ1-5; TRBD1 agrees at 9 bases. Germline lookup yields CDR1 SGHTA and CDR2 FQGNSA. V was clipped by 5 bases and J by 3 bases; unmatched bases: 11. CDR3 length: 17 residues. CDR3 DNA sequence: TGTGCCAGCAGCCCGACCGGGACAGGGTATTACAATCAGCCCCAGCATTTT. The encoded protein is CASSPTGTGYYNQPQHF.

The chain couples TRBV7-9 to TRBJ1-2, with TRBD1 identical over 10 bases. From germline, CDR1 is SEHNR and CDR2 FQNEAQ (reference sequence). This CDR3 is 17 amino acids long. Trimming at V came to 0 bases and at J to 7 bases, leaving 11 bases not matched to a gene. CDR3: CASSLALPGQGLGGYTF. CDR3 DNA sequence: TGTGCCAGCAGCTTAGCGCTGCCGGGACAGGGGCTGGGTGGCTACACCTTC.

V usage is TRBV5-5 and J usage is TRBJ1-6; D is unresolved. This CDR3 contains 13 residues. CDR1 is SGHKS and CDR2 is YYEKEE in the germline V gene (reference sequence). V was clipped by 0 bases and J by 14 bases, with 12 bases between them. Written as DNA, the CDR3 is TGTGCCAGCAGCTTGGACGAAAAGAGCACCCTCCACTTT. Translated, it gives CASSLDEKSTLHF.

The V gene is TRBV19, the J gene TRBJ2-2; D may be TRBD2 (5 bases). The CDR3 length is 15 residues. Between the trimmed V and J ends, which lost 3 bases and 6 bases, there was a span of 14 bases. Germline loops: CDR1 LNHDA, CDR2 SQIVND (reference sequence). CDR3 amino acids: CASSIEGSGSGELFF. CDR3 nucleotide sequence: TGTGCCAGTAGTATTGAGGGAAGTGGCTCCGGGGAGCTGTTTTTT.

In this sample, this clone turned up a few times. This sequence joins TRBV7-3 and TRBJ2-1; the match to TRBD2 covers 10 bases. The CDR3 runs 16 residues. V was clipped by 2 bases and J by 10 bases; unmatched bases: 11. The germline V gene has CDR1 SGHTA and CDR2 FQGTGA. DNA of the CDR3: TGTGCCAGCAGCTTAGGAGGGCTAGCGGGAGAAAAGGAGCAGTTCTTC. Translating it yields CASSLGGLAGEKEQFF.

This chain uses TRBV7-3 with TRBJ1-1; D gene uncertain. Germline V gene sequence: CDR1 SGHTA, CDR2 FQGTGA. The CDR3 consists of 12 residues. Trimming stripped 5 bases from V and 0 bases from J, with 4 bases between. CDR3 sequence (DNA): TGTGCCAGCAGCGAGTTGAACACTGAAGCTTTCTTT. It codes for CASSELNTEAFF.

V usage is TRBV19 and J usage is TRBJ1-2; D possibly corresponds to TRBD1 (5 bases). Trimming removed 5 bases at V and 1 base at J, with 11 bases between. Germline V lookup: CDR1 LNHDA, CDR2 SQIVND (reference sequence). CDR3 length: 14 amino acids. The DNA for the CDR3 is TGTGCCAGTAGTGTTCTAGGGGTTAACTATGGCTACACCTTC. Encoded protein: CASSVLGVNYGYTF.

This rearrangement joins TRBV2 to TRBJ2-6; the match to TRBD1 covers 8 bases. Per the germline V gene, CDR1 is SNHLY and CDR2 is FYNNEI. V lost 6 bases, J lost 0 bases, and 7 bases stayed unmatched. The CDR3 has 17 residues. The CDR3 nucleotides are TGTGCCAGCAGCCTGGGACAGGTGACCTCTGGGGCCAACGTCCTGACTTTC. Protein sequence: CASSLGQVTSGANVLTF.

V gene TRBV5-6 combines with J gene TRBJ1-2; the match to TRBD1 covers 7 bases. CDR1 is SGHDT and CDR2 is YYEEEE in the germline V gene. Trimming took 6 bases from V and 4 from J; bases not matched to a gene: 12. The CDR3 has 15 residues. The CDR3 spells CASTNFGGGSYGYTF. The CDR3 coding sequence is TGTGCCAGCACCAACTTTGGAGGGGGCAGCTATGGCTACACCTTC.

This clone was observed a single time. The V call is TRBV6-5, the J call TRBJ1-2, with TRBD1 as a possible D gene (6 bases). The CDR3 extends over 14 amino acids. Germline CDR1 is MNHEY and CDR2 is SVGAGI. V dropped 5 bases and J dropped 4 bases, with 14 bases sitting between them. In nucleotides, the CDR3 is TGTGCCAGCAGTACCAAACAGGGTTCCTATGGCTACACCTTC. This sequence encodes CASSTKQGSYGYTF.